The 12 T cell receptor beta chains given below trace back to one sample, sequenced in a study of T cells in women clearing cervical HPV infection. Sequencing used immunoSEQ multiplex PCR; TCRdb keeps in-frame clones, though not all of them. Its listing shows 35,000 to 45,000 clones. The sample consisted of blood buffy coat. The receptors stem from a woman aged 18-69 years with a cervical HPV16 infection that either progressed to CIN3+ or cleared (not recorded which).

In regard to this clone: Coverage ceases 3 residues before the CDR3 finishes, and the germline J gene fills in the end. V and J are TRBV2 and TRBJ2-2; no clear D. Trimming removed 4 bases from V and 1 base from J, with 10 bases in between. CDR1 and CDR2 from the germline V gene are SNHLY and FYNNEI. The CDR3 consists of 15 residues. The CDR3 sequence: CASSGATLNTGELFF. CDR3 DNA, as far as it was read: TGTGCCAGCAGTGGCGCTACCTTGAACACCGGGGAG.

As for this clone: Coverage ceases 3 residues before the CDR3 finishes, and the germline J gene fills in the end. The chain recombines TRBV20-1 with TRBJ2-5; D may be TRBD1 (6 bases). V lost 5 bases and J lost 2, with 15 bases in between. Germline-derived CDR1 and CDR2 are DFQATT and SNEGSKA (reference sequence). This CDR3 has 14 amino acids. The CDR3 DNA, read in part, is TGCAGTGCTCAAATCTTTGACAGGCAAGAGACC. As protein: CSAQIFDRQET. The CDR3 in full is CSAQIFDRQETQYF.

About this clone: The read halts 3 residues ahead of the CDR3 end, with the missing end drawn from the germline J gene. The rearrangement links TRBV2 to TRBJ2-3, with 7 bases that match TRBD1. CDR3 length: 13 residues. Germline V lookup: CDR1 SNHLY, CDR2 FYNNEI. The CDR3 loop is CASSVRQGETQYF. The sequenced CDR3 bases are TGTGCCAGCAGTGTGCGACAGGGAGAGACG. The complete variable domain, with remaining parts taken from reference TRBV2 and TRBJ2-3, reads EPEVTQTPSHQVTQMGQEVILRCVPISNHLYFYWYRQILGQKVEFLVSFYNNEISEKSEIFDDQFSVERPDGSNFTLKIRSTKLEDSAMYFCASSVRQGETQYFGPGTRLTVL.

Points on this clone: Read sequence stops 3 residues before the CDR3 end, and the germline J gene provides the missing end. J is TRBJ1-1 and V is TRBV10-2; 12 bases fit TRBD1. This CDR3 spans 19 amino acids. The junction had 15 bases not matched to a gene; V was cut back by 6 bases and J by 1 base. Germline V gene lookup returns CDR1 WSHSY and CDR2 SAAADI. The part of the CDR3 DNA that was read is TGCGCCAGCAGGGAGGTCCCGGGACAGGGGGCAGTAAGGAACACTGAA. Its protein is CASREVPGQGAVRNTE. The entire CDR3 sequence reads CASREVPGQGAVRNTEAFF.

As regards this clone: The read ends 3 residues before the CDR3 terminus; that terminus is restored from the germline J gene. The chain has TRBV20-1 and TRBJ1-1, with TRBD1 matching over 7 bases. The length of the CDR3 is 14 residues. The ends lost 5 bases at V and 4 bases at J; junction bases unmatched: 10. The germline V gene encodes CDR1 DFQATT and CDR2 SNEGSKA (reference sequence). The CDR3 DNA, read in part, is TGCAGTGCTCTAGAAAATTCAGGGGGCACTGAA. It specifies CSALENSGGTE. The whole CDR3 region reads CSALENSGGTEAFF.

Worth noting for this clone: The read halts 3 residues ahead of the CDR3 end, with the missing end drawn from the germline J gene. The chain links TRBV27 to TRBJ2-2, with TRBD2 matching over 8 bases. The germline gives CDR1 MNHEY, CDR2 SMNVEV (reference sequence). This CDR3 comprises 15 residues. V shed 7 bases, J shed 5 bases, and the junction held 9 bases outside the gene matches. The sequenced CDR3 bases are TGTGCCAGCACCTTCAGCGGGGGCGGGACCGGGGAG. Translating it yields CASTFSGGGTGE. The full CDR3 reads CASTFSGGGTGELFF.

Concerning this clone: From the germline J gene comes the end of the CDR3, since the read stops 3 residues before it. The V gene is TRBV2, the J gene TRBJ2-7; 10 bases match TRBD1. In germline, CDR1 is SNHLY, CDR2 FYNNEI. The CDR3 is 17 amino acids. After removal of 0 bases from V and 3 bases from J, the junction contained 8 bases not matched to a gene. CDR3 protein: CASSEAYPGQGLYEQYF. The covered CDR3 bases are TGTGCCAGCAGTGAAGCTTATCCGGGACAGGGGCTCTACGAG. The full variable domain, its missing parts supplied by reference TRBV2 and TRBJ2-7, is EPEVTQTPSHQVTQMGQEVILRCVPISNHLYFYWYRQILGQKVEFLVSFYNNEISEKSEIFDDQFSVERPDGSNFTLKIRSTKLEDSAMYFCASSEAYPGQGLYEQYFGPGTRLTVT.

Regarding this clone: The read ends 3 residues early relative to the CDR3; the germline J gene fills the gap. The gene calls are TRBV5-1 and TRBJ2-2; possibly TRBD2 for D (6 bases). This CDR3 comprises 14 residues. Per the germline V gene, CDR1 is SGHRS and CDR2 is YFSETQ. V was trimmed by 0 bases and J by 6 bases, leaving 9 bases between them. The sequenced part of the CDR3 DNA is TGCGCCAGCAGCTTGGTCAGGAGGGCCGGGGAG. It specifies CASSLVRRAGE. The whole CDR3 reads CASSLVRRAGELFF.

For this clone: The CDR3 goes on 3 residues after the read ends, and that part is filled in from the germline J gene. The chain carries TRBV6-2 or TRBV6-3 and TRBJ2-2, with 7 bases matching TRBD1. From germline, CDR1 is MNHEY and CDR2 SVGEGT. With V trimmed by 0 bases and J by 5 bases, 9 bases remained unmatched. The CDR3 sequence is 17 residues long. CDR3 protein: CASSYSSQGFSTGELFF. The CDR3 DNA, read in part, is TGTGCCAGCAGTTACTCATCACAGGGGTTTAGTACCGGGGAG.

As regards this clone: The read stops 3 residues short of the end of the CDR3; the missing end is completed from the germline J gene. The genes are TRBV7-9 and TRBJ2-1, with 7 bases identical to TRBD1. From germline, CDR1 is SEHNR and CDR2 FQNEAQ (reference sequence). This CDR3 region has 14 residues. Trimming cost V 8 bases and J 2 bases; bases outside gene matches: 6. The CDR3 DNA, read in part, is TGTGCCAGCGGCCGGGACAGCCCCTACAATGAG. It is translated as CASGRDSPYNE. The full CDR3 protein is CASGRDSPYNEQFF.

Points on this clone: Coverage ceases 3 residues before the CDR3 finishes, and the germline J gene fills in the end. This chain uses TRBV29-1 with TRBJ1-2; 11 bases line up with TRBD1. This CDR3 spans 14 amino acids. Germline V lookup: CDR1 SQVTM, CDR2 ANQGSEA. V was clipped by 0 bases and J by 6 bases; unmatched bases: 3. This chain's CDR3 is CSVEDQGQGDGYTF. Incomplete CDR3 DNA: TGCAGCGTTGAAGATCAGGGACAGGGGGATGGC.

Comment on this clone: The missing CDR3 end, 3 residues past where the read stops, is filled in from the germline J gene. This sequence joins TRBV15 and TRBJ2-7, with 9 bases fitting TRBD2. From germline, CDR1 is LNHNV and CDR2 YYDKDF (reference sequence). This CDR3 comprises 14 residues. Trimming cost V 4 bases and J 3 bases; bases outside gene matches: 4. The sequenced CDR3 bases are TGTGCCACCAGCAAGAGGACTAGCGTCTACGAG. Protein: CATSKRTSVYE. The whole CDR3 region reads CATSKRTSVYEQYF.